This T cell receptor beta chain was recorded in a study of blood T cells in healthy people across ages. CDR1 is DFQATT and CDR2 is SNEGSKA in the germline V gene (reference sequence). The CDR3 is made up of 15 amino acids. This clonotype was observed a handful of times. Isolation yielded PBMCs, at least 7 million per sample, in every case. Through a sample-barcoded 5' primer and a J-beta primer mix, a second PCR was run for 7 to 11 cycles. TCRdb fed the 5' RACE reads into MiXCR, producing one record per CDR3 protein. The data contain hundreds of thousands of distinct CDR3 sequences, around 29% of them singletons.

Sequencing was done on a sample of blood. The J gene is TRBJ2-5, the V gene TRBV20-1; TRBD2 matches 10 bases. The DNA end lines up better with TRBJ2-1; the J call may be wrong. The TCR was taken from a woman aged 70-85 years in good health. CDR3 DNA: TGCAGTGCTAGAGACCCTAGCGGGAGTTTCGATGAGCAGTTCTTC. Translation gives CSARDPSGSFDEQFF.